The subject of this entry is one TCR beta chain. Germline V gives CDR1 LGHNA, CDR2 YNFKEQ. V was cut by 0 bases and J by 6 bases, with 15 bases left in between. This CDR3 region has 15 residues. This specimen belongs to a study of response to subunit inactivated influenza vaccine. TCRdb processed the RT-PCR reads anew with MiXCR; each CDR3 protein has one entry. Among hundreds of thousands of distinct CDR3 sequences listed, more than 15% were seen once. This TCR was sampled from a man in his fifties or sixties who received an inactivated influenza vaccine. The sample was PBMCs from blood, taken 11 to 12 days after vaccination. This chain joins TRBV4-2 and TRBJ2-7; D gene uncertain. This CDR3 is CASSQDLARPPEQYF. The CDR3 DNA reads as TGTGCCAGCAGCCAAGATCTCGCCCGTCCCCCCGAGCAGTACTTC.